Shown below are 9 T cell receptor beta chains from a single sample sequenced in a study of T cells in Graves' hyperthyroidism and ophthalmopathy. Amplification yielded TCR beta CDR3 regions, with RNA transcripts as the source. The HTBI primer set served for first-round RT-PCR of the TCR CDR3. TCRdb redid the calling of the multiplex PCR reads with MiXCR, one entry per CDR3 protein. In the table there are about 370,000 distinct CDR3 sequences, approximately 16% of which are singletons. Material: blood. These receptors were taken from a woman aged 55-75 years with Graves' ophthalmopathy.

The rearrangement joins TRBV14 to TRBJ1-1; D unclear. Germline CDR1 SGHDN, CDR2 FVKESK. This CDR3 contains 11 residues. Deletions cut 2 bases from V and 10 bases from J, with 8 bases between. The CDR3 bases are TGTGCCAGCAGCCAAAGGACGGTAGCTTTCTTT. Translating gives CASSQRTVAFF.

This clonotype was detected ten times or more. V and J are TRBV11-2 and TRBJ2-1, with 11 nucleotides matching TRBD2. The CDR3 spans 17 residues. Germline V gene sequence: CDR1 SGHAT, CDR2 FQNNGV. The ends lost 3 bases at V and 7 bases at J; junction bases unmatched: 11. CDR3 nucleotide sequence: TGTGCCAGCAGCTTGTTGGCCCTAGCGGGAGGCCGAAATGAGCAGTTCTTC. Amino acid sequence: CASSLLALAGGRNEQFF.

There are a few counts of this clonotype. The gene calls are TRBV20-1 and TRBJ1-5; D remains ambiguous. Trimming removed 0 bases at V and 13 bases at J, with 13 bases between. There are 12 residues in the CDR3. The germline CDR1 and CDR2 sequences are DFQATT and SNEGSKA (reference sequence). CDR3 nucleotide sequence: TGCAGTGCTAGAGATGAGCAAAGGTTTCAGCATTTT. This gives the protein CSARDEQRFQHF.

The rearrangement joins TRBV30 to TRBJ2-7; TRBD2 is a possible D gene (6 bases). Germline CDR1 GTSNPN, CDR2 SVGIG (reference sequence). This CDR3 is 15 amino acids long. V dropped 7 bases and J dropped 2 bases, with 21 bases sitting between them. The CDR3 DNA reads TGTGCCTACCTGGGGAGGCGCGATCTACCCTACGAGCAGTACTTC. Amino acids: CAYLGRRDLPYEQYF.

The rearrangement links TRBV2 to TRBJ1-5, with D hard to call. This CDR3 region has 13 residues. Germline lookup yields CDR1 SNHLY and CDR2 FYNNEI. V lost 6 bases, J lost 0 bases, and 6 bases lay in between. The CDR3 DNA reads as TGTGCCAGCAGCGAACTTAGCAATCAGCCCCAGCATTTT. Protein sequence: CASSELSNQPQHF. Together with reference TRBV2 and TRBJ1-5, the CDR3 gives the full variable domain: EPEVTQTPSHQVTQMGQEVILRCVPISNHLYFYWYRQILGQKVEFLVSFYNNEISEKSEIFDDQFSVERPDGSNFTLKIRSTKLEDSAMYFCASSELSNQPQHFGDGTRLSIL.

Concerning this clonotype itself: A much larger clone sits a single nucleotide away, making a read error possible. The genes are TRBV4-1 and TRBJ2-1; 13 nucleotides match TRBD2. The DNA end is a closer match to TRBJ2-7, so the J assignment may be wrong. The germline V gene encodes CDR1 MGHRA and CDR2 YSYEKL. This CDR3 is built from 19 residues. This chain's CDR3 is CASSRELAGGTGSYNEQYF. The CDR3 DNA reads TGCGCCAGCAGCCGAGAACTAGCGGGAGGGACGGGATCCTACAATGAGCAGTACTTC.

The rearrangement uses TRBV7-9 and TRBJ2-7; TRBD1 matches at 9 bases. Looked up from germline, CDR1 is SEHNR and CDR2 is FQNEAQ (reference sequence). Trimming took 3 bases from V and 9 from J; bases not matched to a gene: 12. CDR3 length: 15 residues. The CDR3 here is CASSFSATGGAGQYF. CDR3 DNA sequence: TGTGCCAGCAGCTTTTCCGCCACAGGGGGCGCCGGGCAGTACTTC.

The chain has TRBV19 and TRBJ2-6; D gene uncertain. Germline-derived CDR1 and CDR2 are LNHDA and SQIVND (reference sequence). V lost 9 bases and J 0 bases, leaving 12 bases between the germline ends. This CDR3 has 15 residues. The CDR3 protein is CASVDWFSGANVLTF. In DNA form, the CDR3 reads TGTGCCAGCGTGGATTGGTTCTCTGGGGCCAACGTCCTGACTTTC.

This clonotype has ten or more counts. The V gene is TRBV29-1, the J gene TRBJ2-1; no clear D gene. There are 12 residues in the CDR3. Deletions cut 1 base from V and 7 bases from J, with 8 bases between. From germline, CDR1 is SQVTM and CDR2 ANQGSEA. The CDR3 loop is CSVEVLVNEQFF. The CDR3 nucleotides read TGCAGCGTTGAAGTTCTAGTGAATGAGCAGTTCTTC.